The 4 T cell receptor beta chains below were found in one sample sequenced in a study of tumor-infiltrating lymphocytes in primary liver carcinoma. RNA and DNA were co-extracted from approximately 20-30 mg of unsorted bulk tissue. The authors made TCR beta cDNA from approximately 490 ng total RNA with a constant-region primer. Amplification in three nested multiplex PCR rounds with slightly modified ARM-PCR gave rise to TCR beta libraries. The study ran its first two PCR rounds for about 11 cycles each, using TRBV1-TRBV30 forward primers and a C-beta reverse primer. TCRdb ran MiXCR on the multiplex PCR reads and lists one entry per CDR3 protein. The data show about 99,000 distinct CDR3 sequences, around 63% seen once. The sequenced sample was liver tumor tissue from sampling region 5. As to subset: tumor region T5, tumor centre. The receptors derive from an older woman with primary liver carcinoma and hepatitis B virus infection.

The chain joins TRBV6-1 to TRBJ2-5; either TRBD1 or TRBD2 may supply D (6 bases each). Looked up from germline, CDR1 is MNHNS and CDR2 is SASEGT. This CDR3 has 15 amino acids. The DNA of the CDR3 is TGTGCTAGCGGTGCAAGGGGGGACTTCTTGGAGACCCAGTACTTC. It specifies CASGARGDFLETQYF.

The genes are TRBV12-3 or TRBV12-4 and TRBJ2-5, with 8 bases matching TRBD2. This CDR3 region has 14 residues. With 8 bases clipped from V and 9 bases from J, the junction kept 14 bases outside the gene matches. The chain's CDR3 is CASCRREGQGAQYF. CDR3 coding DNA: TGTGCCAGCTGTCGACGGGAGGGCCAGGGAGCCCAGTACTTC.

J is TRBJ2-1 and V is TRBV19; 9 bases align to TRBD2. The CDR3 runs to 15 residues. V was pared by 4 bases and J by 7 bases, with 8 bases of the junction left unmatched. Germline V CDR1 and CDR2: LNHDA, SQIVND (reference sequence). The CDR3 region is CASSSIAGAGNEQFF. The CDR3 DNA reads as TGTGCCAGTAGTAGTATAGCGGGAGCGGGGAATGAGCAGTTCTTC.

Regarding this clonotype: One junction end disagrees with the germline gene, perhaps due to a read error. The V gene is TRBV4-1, the J gene TRBJ2-3; TRBD2 aligns across 8 bases. Germline CDR1 and CDR2: MGHRA and YSYEKL. The CDR3 sequence is 19 residues long. The CDR3 nucleotides read TGCGCCAACAGCCAGCCCCCCTTAGCGTCGGAGCGGGAGACAGATACACAGTATTTT. Protein product: CANSQPPLASERETDTQYF.